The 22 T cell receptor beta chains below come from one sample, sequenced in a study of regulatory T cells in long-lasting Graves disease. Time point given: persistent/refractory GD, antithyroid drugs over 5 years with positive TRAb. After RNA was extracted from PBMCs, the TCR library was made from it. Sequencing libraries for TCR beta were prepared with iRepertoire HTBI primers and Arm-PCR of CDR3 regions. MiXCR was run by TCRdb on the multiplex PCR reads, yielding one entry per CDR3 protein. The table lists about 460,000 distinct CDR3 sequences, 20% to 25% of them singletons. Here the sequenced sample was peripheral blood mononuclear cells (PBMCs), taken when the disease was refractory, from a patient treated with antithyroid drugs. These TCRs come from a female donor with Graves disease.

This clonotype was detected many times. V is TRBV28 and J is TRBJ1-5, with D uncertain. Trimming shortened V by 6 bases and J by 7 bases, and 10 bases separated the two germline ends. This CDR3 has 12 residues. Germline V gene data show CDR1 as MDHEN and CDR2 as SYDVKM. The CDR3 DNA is TGTGCCAGCAGCTTGCCGCGACAGCCCCAGCATTTT. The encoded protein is CASSLPRQPQHF.

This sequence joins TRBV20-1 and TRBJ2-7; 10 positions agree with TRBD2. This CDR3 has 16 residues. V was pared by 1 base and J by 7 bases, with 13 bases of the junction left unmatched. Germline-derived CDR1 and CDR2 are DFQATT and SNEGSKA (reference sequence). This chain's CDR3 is CSARVLAGDGAREQYF. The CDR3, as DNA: TGCAGTGCTAGAGTCCTAGCGGGGGACGGGGCGAGGGAGCAGTACTTC.

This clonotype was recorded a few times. The CDR3 is CASSIGQINQPQHF. In nucleotides, the CDR3 is TGTGCCAGTAGTATAGGACAGATCAATCAGCCCCAGCATTTT. The chain has TRBV19 and TRBJ1-5, with TRBD1 as a possible D gene (5 bases). Germline values: CDR1 LNHDA, CDR2 SQIVND (reference sequence). This CDR3 has 14 amino acids. Between the trimmed V and J ends, which lost 1 base and 3 bases, there was a span of 7 bases.

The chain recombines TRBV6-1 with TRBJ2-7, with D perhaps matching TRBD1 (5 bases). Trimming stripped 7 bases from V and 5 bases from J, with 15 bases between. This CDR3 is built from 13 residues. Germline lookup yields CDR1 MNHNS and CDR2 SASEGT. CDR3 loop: CASILAGSDEQYF. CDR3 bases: TGTGCCAGCATCCTGGCAGGGTCGGACGAGCAGTACTTC.

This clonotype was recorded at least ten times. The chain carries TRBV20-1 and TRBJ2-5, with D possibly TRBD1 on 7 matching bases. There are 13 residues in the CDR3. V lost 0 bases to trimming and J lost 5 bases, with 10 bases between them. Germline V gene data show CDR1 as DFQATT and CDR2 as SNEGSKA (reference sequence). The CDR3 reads CSARETGRETQYF. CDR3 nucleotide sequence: TGCAGTGCTAGAGAGACAGGGAGGGAGACCCAGTACTTC.

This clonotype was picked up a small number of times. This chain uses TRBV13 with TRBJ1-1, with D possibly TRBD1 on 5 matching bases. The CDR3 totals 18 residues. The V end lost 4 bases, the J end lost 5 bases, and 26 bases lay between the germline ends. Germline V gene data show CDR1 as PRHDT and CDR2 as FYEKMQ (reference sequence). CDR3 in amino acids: CASSSVGGSIFELTEAFF. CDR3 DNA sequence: TGTGCCAGCAGCTCTGTGGGGGGATCGATCTTCGAATTGACTGAAGCTTTCTTT. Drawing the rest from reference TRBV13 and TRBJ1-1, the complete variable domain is AAGVIQSPRHLIKEKRETATLKCYPIPRHDTVYWYQQGPGQDPQFLISFYEKMQSDKGSIPDRFSAQQFSDYHSELNMSSLELGDSALYFCASSSVGGSIFELTEAFFGQGTRLTVV.

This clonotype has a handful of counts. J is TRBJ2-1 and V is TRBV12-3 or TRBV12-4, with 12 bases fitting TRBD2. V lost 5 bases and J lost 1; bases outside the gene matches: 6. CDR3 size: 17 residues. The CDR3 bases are TGTGCCAGCAGTGGGGGACTAGCGGGCCTTTCCTACAATGAGCAGTTCTTC. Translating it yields CASSGGLAGLSYNEQFF.

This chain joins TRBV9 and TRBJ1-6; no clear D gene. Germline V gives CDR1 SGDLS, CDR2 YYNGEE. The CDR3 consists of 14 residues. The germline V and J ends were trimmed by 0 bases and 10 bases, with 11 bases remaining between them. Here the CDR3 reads CASSVGSGDSPLHF. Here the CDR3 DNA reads TGTGCCAGCAGCGTAGGGAGCGGAGACTCACCCCTCCACTTT.

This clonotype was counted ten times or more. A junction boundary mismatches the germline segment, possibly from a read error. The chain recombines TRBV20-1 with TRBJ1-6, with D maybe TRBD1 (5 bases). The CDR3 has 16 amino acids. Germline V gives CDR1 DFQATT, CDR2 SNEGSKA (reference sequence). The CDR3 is CSAREALTDSNSPLHF. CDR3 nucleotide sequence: TGCAGTGCCAGAGAGGCTTTGACAGATAGTAATTCACCCCTCCACTTT.

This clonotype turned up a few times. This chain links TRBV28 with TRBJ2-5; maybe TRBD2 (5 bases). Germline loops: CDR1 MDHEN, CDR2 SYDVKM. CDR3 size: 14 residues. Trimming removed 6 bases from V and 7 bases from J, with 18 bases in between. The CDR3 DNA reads TGTGCCAGCAGCCCCCGGGGAAGGGCCGGGACCCAGTACTTC. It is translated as CASSPRGRAGTQYF.

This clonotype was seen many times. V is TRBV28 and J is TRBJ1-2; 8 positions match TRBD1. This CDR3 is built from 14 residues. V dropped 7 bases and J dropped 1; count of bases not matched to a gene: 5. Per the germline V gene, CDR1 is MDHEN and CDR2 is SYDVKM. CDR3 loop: CASTTGGLNYGYTF. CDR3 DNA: TGTGCCAGCACCACAGGGGGACTTAACTATGGCTACACCTTC.

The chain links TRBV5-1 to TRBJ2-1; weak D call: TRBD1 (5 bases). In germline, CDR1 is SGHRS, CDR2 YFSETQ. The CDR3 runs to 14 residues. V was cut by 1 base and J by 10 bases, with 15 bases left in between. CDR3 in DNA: TGCGCCAGCAGCTTGTCGTCACAGGTGAACGAGCAGTTCTTC. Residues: CASSLSSQVNEQFF.

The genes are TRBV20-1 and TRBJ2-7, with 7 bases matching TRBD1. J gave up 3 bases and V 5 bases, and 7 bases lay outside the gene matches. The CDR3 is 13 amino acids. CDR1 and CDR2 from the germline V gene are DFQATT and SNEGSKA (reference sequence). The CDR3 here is CSAGDSQFYEQYF. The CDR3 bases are TGCAGTGCTGGGGACAGCCAATTCTACGAGCAGTACTTC.

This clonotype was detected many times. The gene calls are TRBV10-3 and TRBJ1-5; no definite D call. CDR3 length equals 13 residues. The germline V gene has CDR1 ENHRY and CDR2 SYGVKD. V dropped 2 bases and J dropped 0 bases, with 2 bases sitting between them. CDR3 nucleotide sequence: TGTGCCATCAGTGAGGATAGCAATCAGCCCCAGCATTTT. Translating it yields CAISEDSNQPQHF.

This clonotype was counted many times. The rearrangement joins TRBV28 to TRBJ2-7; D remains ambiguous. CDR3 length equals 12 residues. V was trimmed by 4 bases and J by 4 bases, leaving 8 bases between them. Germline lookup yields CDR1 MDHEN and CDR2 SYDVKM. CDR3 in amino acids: CASSSMLYEQYF. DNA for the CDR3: TGTGCCAGCAGTTCCATGTTATACGAGCAGTACTTC.

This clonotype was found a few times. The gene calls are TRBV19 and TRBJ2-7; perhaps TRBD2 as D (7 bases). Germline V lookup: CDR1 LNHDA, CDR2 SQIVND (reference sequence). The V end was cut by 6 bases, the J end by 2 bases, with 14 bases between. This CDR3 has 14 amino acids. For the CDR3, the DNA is TGTGCCAGTAGAGGGGGGAGGGACCCCTACGAGCAGTACTTC. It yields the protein CASRGGRDPYEQYF.

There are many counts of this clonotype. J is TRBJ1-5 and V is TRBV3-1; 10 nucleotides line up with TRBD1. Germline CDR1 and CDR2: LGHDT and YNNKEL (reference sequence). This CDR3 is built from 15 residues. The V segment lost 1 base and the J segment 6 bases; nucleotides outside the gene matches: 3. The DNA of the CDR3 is TGTGCCAGCAGCCAAGGACAGGGGGCTGTTCAGCCCCAGCATTTT. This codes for CASSQGQGAVQPQHF.

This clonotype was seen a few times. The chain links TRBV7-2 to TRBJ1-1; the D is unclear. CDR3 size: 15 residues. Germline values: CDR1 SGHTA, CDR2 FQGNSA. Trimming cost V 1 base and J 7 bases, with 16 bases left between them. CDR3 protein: CASSLGPSTKYEAFF. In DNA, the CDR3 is TGTGCCAGCAGCTTAGGACCCTCCACAAAGTATGAAGCTTTCTTT.

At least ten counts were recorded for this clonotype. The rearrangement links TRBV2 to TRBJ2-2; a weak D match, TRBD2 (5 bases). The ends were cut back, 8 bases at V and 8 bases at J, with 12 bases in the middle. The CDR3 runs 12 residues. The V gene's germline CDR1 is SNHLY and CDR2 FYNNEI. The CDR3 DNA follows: TGTGCCAGCGCTACTCCGGGGGGGGAGCTGTTTTTT. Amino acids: CASATPGGELFF. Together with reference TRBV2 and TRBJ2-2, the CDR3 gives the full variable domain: EPEVTQTPSHQVTQMGQEVILRCVPISNHLYFYWYRQILGQKVEFLVSFYNNEISEKSEIFDDQFSVERPDGSNFTLKIRSTKLEDSAMYFCASATPGGELFFGEGSRLTVL.

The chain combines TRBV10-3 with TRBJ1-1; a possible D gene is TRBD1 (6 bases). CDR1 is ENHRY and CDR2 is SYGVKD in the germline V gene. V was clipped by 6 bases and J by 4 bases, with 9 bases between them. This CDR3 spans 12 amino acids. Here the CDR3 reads CAIREQGTEAFF. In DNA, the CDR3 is TGTGCCATCAGAGAACAGGGCACTGAAGCTTTCTTT.

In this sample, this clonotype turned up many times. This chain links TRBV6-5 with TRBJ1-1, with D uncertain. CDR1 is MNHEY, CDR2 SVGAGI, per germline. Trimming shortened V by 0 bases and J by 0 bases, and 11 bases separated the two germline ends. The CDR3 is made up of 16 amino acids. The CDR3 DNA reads TGTGCCAGCAGTTACTCGTACAGATACTTGAACACTGAAGCTTTCTTT. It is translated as CASSYSYRYLNTEAFF.

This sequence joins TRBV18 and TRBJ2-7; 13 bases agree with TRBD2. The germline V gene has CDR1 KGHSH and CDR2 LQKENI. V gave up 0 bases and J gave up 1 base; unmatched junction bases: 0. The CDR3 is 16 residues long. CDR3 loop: CASSPPGLAGSYEQYF. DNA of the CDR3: TGTGCCAGCTCACCACCGGGACTAGCGGGGTCCTACGAGCAGTACTTC. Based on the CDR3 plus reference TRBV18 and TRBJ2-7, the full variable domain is NAGVMQNPRHLVRRRGQEARLRCSPMKGHSHVYWYRQLPEEGLKFMVYLQKENIIDESGMPKERFSAEFPKEGPSILRIQQVVRGDSAAYFCASSPPGLAGSYEQYFGPGTRLTVT.